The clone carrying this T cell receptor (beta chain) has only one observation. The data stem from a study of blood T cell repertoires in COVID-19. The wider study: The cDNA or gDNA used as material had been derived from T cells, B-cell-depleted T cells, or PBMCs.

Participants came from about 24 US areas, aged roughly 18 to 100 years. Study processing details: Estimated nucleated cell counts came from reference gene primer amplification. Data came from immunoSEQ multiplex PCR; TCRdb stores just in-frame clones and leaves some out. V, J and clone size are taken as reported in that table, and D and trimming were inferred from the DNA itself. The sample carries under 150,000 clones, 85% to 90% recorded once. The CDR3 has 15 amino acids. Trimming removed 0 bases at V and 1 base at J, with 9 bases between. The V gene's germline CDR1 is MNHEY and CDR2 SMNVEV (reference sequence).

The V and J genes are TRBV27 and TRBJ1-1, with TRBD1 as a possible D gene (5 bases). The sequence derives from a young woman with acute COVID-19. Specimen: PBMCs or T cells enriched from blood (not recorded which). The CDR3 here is CASSLSRQGNTEAFF. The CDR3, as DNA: TGTGCCAGCAGTTTATCGAGGCAGGGGAACACTGAAGCTTTCTTT.